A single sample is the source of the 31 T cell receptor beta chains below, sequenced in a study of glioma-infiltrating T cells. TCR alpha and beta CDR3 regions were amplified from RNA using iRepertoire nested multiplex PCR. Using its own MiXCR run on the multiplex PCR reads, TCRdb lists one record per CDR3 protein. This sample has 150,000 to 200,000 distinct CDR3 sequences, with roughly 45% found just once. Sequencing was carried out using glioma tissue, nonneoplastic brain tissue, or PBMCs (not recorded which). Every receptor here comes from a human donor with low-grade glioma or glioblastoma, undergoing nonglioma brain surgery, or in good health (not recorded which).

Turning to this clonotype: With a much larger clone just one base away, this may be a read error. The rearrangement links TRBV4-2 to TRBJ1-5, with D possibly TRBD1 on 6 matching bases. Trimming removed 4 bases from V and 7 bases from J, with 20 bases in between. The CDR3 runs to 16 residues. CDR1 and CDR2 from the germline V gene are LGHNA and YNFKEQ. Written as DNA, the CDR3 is TGTGCCAGCAGCCTCGAACACGGGGGGCGCGGACAGCCCCAGCATTTT. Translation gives CASSLEHGGRGQPQHF.

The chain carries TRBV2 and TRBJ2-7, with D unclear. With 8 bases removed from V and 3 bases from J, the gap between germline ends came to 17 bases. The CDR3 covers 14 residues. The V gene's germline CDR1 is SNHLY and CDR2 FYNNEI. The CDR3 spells CASANPVLLYEQYF. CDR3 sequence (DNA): TGTGCCAGCGCCAATCCAGTCCTACTCTACGAGCAGTACTTC.

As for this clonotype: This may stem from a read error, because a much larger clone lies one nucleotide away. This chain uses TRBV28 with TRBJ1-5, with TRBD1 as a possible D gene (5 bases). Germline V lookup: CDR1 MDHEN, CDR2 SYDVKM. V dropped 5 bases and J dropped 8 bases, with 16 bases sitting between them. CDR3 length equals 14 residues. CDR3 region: CASSRRAGGKPQHF. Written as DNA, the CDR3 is TGTGCCAGCAGTCGCCGGGCGGGGGGGAAGCCCCAGCATTTT. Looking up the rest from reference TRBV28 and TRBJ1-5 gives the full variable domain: DVKVTQSSRYLVKRTGEKVFLECVQDMDHENMFWYRQDPGLGLRLIYFSYDVKMKEKGDIPEGYSVSREKKERFSLILESASTNQTSMYLCASSRRAGGKPQHFGDGTRLSIL.

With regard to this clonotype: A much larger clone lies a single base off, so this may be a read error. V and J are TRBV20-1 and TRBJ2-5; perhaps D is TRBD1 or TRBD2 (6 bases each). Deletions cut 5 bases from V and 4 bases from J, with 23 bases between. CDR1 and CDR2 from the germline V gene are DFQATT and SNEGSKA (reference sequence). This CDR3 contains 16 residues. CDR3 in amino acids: CSARQLGGGSIETQYF. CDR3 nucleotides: TGCAGTGCTCGCCAATTAGGGGGAGGTTCTATAGAGACCCAGTACTTC.

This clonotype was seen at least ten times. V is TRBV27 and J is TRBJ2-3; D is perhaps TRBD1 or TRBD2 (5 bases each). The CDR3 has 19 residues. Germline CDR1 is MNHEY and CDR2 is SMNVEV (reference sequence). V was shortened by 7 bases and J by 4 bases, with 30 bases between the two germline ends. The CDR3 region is CASILGEGDWRHRSDTQYF. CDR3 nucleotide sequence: TGTGCCAGCATCTTGGGGGAAGGCGACTGGAGGCATAGGTCAGATACGCAGTATTTT.

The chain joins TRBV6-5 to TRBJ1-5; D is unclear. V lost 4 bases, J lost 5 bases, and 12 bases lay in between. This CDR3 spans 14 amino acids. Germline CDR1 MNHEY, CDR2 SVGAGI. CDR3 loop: CASSSGLEDQPQHF. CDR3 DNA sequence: TGTGCCAGCAGTTCCGGACTGGAAGATCAGCCCCAGCATTTT.

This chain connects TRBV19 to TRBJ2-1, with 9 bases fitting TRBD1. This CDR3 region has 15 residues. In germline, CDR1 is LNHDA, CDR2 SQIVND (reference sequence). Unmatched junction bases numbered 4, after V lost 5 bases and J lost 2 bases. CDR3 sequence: CASSSRTGAYNEQFF. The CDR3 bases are TGTGCCAGTAGTTCCAGGACAGGGGCCTACAATGAGCAGTTCTTC.

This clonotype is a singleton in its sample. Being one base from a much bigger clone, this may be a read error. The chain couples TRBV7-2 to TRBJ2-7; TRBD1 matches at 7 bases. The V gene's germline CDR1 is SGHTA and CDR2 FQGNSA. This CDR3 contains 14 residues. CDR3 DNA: TGTGTCAGCAGCTTCTCACAGGGGCTCTACGAGCAGTACTTC. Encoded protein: CVSSFSQGLYEQYF.

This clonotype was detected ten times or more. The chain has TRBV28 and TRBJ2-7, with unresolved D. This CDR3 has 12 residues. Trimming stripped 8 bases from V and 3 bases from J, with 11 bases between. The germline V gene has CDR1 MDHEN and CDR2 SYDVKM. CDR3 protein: CASGIQNYEQYF. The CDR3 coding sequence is TGTGCCAGCGGGATACAGAACTACGAGCAGTACTTC. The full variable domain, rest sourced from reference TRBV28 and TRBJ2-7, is DVKVTQSSRYLVKRTGEKVFLECVQDMDHENMFWYRQDPGLGLRLIYFSYDVKMKEKGDIPEGYSVSREKKERFSLILESASTNQTSMYLCASGIQNYEQYFGPGTRLTVT.

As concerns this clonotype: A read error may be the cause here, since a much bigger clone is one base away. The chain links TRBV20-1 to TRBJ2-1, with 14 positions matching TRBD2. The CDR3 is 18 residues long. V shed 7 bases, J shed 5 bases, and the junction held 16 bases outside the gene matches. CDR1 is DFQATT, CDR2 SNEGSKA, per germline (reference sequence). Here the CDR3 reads CSENPGTSGSVADNEQFF. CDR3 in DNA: TGCAGTGAAAACCCCGGGACTAGCGGGAGTGTAGCAGACAATGAGCAGTTCTTC.

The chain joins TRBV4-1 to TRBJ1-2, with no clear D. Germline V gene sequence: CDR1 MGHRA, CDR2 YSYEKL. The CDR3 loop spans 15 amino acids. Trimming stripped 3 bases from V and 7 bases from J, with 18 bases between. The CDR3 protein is CASSHTAFYESGYTF. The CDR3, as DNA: TGCGCCAGCAGCCACACGGCGTTTTATGAGAGTGGCTACACCTTC.

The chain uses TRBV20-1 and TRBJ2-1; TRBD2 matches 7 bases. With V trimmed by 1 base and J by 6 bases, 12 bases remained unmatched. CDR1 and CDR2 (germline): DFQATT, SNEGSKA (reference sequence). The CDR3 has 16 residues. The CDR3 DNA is TGCAGTGCTAGAGCCTTTAGGGAGGGCCACCGCAATGAGCAGTTCTTC. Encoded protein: CSARAFREGHRNEQFF.

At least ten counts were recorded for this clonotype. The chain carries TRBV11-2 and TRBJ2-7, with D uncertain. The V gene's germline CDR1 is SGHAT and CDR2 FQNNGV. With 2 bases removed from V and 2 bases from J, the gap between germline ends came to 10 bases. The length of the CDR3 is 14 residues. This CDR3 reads CASSLSLWAYEQYF. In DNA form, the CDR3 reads TGTGCCAGCAGCTTATCCCTCTGGGCCTACGAGCAGTACTTC.

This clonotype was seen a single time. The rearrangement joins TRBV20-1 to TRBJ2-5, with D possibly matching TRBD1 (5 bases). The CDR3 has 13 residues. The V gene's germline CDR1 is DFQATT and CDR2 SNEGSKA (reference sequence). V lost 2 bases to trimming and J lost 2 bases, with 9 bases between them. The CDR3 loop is CSARSGRQETQYF. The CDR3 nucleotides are TGCAGTGCTAGATCAGGGCGGCAAGAGACCCAGTACTTC.

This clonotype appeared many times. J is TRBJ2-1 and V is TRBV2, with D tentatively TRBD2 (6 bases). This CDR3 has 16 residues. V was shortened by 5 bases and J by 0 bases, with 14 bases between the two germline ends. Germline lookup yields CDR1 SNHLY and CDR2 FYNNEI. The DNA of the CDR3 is TGTGCCAGCAGTCGTACTAGCAGTAGCTCCTACAATGAGCAGTTCTTC. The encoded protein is CASSRTSSSSYNEQFF.

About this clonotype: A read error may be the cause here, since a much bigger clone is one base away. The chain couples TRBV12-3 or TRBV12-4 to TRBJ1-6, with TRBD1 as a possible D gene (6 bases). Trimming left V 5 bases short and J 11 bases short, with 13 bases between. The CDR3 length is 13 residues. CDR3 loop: CASSGGIPPPLHF. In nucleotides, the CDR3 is TGTGCCAGCAGTGGGGGCATTCCTCCACCCCTCCACTTT.

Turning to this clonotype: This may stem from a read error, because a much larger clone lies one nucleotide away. This chain's CDR3 is CASSYLGTYQQYF. The CDR3 DNA reads as TGTGCCAGCAGTTACCTAGGAACCTACCAGCAGTACTTC. This chain links TRBV6-9 with TRBJ2-7; D unclear. The germline CDR1 and CDR2 sequences are MNHGY and SVAAGI. This CDR3 is 13 amino acids long.

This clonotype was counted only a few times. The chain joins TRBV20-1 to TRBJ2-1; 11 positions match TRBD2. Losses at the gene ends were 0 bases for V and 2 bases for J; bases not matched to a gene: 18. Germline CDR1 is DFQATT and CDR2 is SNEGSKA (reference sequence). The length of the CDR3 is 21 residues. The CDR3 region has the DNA TGCAGTGCTAGAGATGACCGCGGATCCCTAGCGGGAGGAAACACCTACAATGAGCAGTTCTTC. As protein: CSARDDRGSLAGGNTYNEQFF.

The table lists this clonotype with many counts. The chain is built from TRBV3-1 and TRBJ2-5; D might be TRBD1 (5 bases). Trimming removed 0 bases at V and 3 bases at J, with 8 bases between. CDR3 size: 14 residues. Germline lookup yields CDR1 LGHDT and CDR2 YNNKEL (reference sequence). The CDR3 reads CASSQEPGKETQYF. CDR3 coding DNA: TGTGCCAGCAGCCAAGAACCAGGGAAAGAGACCCAGTACTTC.

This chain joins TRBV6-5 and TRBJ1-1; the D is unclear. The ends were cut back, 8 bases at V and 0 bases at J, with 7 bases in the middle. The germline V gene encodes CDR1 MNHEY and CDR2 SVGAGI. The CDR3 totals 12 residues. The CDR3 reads CASQDVNTEAFF. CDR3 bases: TGTGCCAGCCAAGATGTGAACACTGAAGCTTTCTTT.

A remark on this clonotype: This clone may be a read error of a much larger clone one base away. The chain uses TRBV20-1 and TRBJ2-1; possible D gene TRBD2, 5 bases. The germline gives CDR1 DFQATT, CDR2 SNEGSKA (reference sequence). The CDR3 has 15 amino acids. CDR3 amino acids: CIARVTASLSAEQFF. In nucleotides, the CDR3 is TGCATTGCTAGAGTGACTGCTAGCCTCTCCGCTGAGCAGTTCTTC.

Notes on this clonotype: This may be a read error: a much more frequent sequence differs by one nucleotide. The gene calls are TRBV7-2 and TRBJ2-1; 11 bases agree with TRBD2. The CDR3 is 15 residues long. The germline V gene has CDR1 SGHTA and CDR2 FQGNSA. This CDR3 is CASRTSGNSYNEKFF. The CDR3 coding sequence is TGTGCCAGCAGGACTAGCGGGAACTCCTACAATGAGAAGTTCTTC.

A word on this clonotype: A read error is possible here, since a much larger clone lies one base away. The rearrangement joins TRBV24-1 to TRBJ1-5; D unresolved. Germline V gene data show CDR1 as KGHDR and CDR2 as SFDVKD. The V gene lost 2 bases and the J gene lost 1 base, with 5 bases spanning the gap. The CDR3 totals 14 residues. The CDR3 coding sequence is TGTGCCACCAGTGATTCAGTAAGCAATCAGCCCCAGCATTTT. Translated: CATSDSVSNQPQHF.

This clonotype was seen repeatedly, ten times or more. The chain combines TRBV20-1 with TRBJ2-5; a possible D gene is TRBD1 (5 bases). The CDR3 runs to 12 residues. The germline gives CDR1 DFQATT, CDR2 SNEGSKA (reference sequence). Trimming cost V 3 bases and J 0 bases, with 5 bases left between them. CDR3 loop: CSARGHQETQYF. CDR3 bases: TGCAGTGCTAGGGGGCACCAAGAGACCCAGTACTTC.

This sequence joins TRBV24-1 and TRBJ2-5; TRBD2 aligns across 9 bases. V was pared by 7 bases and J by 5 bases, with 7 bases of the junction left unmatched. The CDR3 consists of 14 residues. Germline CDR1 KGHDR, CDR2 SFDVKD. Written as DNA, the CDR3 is TGTGCCACCAGAGCGGGAGGTGTGGGTGAGACCCAGTACTTC. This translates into CATRAGGVGETQYF.

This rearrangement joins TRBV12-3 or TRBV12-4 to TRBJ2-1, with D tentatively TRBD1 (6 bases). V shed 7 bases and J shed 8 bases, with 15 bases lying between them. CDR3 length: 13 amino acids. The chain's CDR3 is CASNLGQYDEQFF. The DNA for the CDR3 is TGTGCCAGCAACCTTGGACAGTACGATGAGCAGTTCTTC.

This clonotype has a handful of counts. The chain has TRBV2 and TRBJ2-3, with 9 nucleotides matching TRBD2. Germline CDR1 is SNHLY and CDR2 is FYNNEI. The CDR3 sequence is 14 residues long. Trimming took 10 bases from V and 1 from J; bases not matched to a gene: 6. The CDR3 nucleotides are TGTGCCACGATCGCTAGCGGGGGCACAGATACGCAGTATTTT. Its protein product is CATIASGGTDTQYF.

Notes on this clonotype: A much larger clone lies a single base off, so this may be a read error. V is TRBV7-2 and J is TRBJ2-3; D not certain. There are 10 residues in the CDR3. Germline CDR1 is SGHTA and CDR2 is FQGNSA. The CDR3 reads CARYTDTRYF. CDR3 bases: TGTGCCAGATACACAGATACGCGGTATTTT. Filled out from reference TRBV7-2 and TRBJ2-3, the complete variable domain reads GAGVSQSPSNKVTEKGKDVELRCDPISGHTALYWYRQSLGQGLEFLIYFQGNSAPDKSGLPSDRFSAERTGGSVSTLTIQRTQQEDSAVYLCARYTDTRYFGPGTRLTVL.

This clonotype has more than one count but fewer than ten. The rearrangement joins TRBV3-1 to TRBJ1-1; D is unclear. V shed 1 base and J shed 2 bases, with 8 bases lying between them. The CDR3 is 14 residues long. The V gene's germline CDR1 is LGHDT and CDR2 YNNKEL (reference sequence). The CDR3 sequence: CASSQGGGNTEAFF. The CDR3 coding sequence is TGTGCCAGCAGCCAAGGGGGTGGCAACACTGAAGCTTTCTTT.

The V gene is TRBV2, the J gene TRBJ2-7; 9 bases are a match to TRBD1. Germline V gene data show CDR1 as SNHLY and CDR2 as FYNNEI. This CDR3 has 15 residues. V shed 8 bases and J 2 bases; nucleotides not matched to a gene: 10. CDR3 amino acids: CASGARTGEPYEQYF. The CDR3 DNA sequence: TGTGCCAGCGGTGCCCGGACAGGGGAACCCTACGAGCAGTACTTC.

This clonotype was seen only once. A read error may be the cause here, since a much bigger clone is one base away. The CDR3 here is CAISPRGHTDTQYF. The DNA for the CDR3 is TGTGCCATCAGCCCTCGGGGACACACAGATACGCAGTATTTT. The J gene is TRBJ2-3, the V gene TRBV7-2, with D tentatively TRBD1 (6 bases). This CDR3 contains 14 residues. Germline loops: CDR1 SGHTA, CDR2 FQGNSA.